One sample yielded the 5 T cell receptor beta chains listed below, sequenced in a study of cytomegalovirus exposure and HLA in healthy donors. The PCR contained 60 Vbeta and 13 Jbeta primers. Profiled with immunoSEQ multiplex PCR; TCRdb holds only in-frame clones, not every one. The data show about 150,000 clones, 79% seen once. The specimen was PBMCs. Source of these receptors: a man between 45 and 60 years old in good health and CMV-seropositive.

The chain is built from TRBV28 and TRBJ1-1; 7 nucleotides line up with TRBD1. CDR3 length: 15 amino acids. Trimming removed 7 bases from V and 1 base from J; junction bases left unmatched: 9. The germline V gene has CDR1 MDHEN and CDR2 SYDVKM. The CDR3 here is CASTSRGAWNTEAFF. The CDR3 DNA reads TGTGCCAGCACCAGCAGGGGGGCGTGGAACACTGAAGCTTTCTTT.

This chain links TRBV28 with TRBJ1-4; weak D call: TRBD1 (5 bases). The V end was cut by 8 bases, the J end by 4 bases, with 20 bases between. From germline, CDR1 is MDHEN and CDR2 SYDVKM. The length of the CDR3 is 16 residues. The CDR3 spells CASGKRGWQINEKLFF. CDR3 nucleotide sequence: TGTGCCAGCGGCAAACGGGGGTGGCAGATTAATGAAAAACTGTTTTTT.

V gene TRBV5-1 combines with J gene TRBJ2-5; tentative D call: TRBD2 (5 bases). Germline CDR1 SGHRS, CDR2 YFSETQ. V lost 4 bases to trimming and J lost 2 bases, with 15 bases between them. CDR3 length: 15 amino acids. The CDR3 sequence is CASSPQRQLQETQYF. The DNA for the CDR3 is TGCGCCAGCAGCCCCCAGCGGCAGCTACAAGAGACCCAGTACTTC.

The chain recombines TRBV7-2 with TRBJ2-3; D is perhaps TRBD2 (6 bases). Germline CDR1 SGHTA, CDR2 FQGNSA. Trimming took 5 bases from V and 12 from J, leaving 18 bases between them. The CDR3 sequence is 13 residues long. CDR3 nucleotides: TGTGCCAGCAGCACGCCGGGACTCCGCTTCCAGTATTTT. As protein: CASSTPGLRFQYF.

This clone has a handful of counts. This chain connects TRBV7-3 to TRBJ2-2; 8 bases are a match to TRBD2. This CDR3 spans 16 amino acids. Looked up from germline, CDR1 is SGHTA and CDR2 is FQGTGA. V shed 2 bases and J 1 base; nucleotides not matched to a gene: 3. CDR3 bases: TGTGCCAGCAGCTTATCGGGAGGGCGGAACACCGGGGAGCTGTTTTTT. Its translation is CASSLSGGRNTGELFF. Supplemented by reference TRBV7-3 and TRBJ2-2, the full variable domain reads GAGVSQTPSNKVTEKGKYVELRCDPISGHTALYWYRQSLGQGPEFLIYFQGTGAADDSGLPNDRFFAVRPEGSVSTLKIQRTERGDSAVYLCASSLSGGRNTGELFFGEGSRLTVL.